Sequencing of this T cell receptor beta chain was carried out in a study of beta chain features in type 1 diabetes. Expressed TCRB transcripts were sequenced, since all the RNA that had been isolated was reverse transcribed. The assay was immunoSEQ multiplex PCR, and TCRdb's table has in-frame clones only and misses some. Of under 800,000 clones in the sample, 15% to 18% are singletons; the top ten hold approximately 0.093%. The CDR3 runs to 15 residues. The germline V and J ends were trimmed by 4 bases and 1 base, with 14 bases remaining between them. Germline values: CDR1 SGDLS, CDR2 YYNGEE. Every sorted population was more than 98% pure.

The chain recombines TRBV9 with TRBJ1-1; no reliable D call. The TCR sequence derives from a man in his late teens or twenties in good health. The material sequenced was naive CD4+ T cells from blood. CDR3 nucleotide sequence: TGTGCCAGCAGCCCCTCACAGCGCCCGAACACTGAAGCTTTCTTT. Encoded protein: CASSPSQRPNTEAFF.